What follows describes a single T cell receptor (beta chain). This CDR3 is built from 11 residues. Germline CDR1 reads MGHDK; CDR2 reads SYGVNS. Trimming cost V 4 bases and J 2 bases, with 2 bases left between them. The sample originates from a study of cytomegalovirus exposure and HLA in healthy donors. PCR used 60 Vbeta primers and 13 Jbeta primers. Profiling relied on immunoSEQ multiplex PCR, and the TCRdb table lists in-frame clones only, not all of them. In the table there are 100,000 to 120,000 clones, approximately 79% of which are singletons. The receptor was derived from a man aged 25 to 45 in good health and CMV-seropositive. Sample: PBMCs. The chain has TRBV25-1 and TRBJ2-5; D uncertain. The chain's CDR3 is CASSVQETQYF. Written as DNA, the CDR3 is TGTGCCAGCAGTGTACAAGAGACCCAGTACTTC. Looking up the rest from reference TRBV25-1 and TRBJ2-5 gives the full variable domain: EADIYQTPRYLVIGTGKKITLECSQTMGHDKMYWYQQDPGMELHLIHYSYGVNSTEKGDLSSESTVSRIRTEHFPLTLESARPSHTSQYLCASSVQETQYFGPGTRLLVL.